This T cell receptor (beta chain) emerged from a study of post-analysis software for immune sequencing data. The overall study: Multiple sclerosis in the patients followed relapsing-remitting, secondary progressive and progressive-relapsing courses. General study findings and limits: In patients, TRBV5-6, TRBV5-1 and TRBV20-1 belonged to roughly 5 TRBV segments found more frequently than in controls. Pronounced co-clustering by F measure was evident among identically batched samples. Normalized Chao1 diversity was significantly lower in multiple sclerosis patients than in controls.

This clonotype has just one count. Its specificity is not known. Germline V CDR1 and CDR2: SGHTA, FQGTGA. CDR3 length equals 16 residues. The junction had 12 bases not matched to a gene; V was cut back by 5 bases and J by 5 bases. TCR beta libraries were prepared from cDNA with unique molecular identifiers. TCRdb reprocessed the PCR reads with MiXCR, giving one entry per CDR3 protein. The sample has around 700,000 distinct CDR3 sequences, around 60% seen once. The receptor's source is a girl aged 2-10 years with multiple sclerosis. The chain couples TRBV7-3 to TRBJ1-2; 9 bases are shared with TRBD1. The material sequenced was blood. CDR3 sequence reads: CASSPTFRDRAYGYTF. DNA for the CDR3: TGTGCCAGCAGCCCTACCTTCCGGGACAGGGCTTATGGCTACACCTTC.